This T cell receptor (beta chain) was sequenced for a study of cytotoxic CD8 clonotypes in ibrutinib-treated CLL. Study in general: Over 9 relapsed/refractory, 15 treatment-naive; fewer than 18 IGHV unmutated. Study outcomes and limitations: Clonality correlated strongly with circulating CD8+ T cells and exceeded age-matched healthy donors at baseline.

The CDR3 is made up of 14 amino acids. The V end was cut by 1 base, the J end by 6 bases, with 15 bases between. Germline V gene data show CDR1 as SQVTM and CDR2 as ANQGSEA. As regards this clone: What it recognizes is unknown.

Sequencing was designed to attain a depth spanning 1 in 200,000 to 1 in 1 million T cells. Produced via immunoSEQ multiplex PCR; TCRdb's table is partial and in-frame only. The repertoire has 250,000 to 350,000 clones, roughly 76% of them found once; the top ten carry around 5.3%. V is TRBV29-1 and J is TRBJ1-2; D gene unclear. Sample: PBMCs, taken at disease progression, from a patient treated with ibrutinib. This sequence was found in a human donor with chronic lymphocytic leukemia. The CDR3 coding sequence is TGCAGCGTTGAAGTTTTCGGGAGGGTTGATGGCTACACCTTC. Its translation: CSVEVFGRVDGYTF. The full variable domain, in which reference TRBV29-1 and TRBJ1-2 provide the parts outside the CDR3, is SAVISQKPSRDICQRGTSLTIQCQVDSQVTMMFWYRQQPGQSLTLIATANQGSEATYESGFVIDKFPISRPNLTFSTLTVSNMSPEDSSIYLCSVEVFGRVDGYTFGSGTRLTVV.